One sample yielded the 17 T cell receptor beta chains listed below, sequenced in a study of human T cells and chemical hapten exposure. Time point of the sample: patch test 1, 2 weeks after DPC sensitization. Regarding treatment: therapeutic diphenylcyclopropenone sensitization with weekly scalp DPC. TCRdb reprocessed the RACE reads with MiXCR, giving one entry per CDR3 protein. The repertoire includes more than 95,000 distinct CDR3 sequences, about 12% of them detected once, and 1.4% sits in the top ten. This specimen consisted of whole blood, obtained in connection with sensitization to the hapten diphenylcyclopropenone (DPC). These receptors originate from a woman in her forties or fifties with alopecia areata. Some clones in this sample may be carry-over from other donors' samples.

The chain is built from TRBV10-3 and TRBJ2-7; D gene uncertain. The CDR3 is made up of 13 amino acids. Germline CDR1 is ENHRY and CDR2 is SYGVKD. V was clipped by 2 bases and J by 6 bases, with 11 bases between them. Here the CDR3 DNA reads TGTGCCATCAGTGAGCCAGGCCGCCTCGAGCAGTACTTC. Residues: CAISEPGRLEQYF.

This sequence joins TRBV7-2 and TRBJ2-1; the D is unclear. CDR1 is SGHTA and CDR2 is FQGNSA in the germline V gene. V was trimmed by 1 base and J by 7 bases, leaving 14 bases between them. This CDR3 is 15 amino acids long. The CDR3 DNA reads TGTGCCAGCAGCTTAGGTAGTTCGGTGTTTAATGAGCAGTTCTTC. This encodes CASSLGSSVFNEQFF.

Remarks on this clonotype: A single base separates this from a much larger clone, so it may be a read error. The V and J genes are TRBV29-1 and TRBJ1-1, with D hard to call. This CDR3 is built from 13 residues. The germline V gene has CDR1 SQVTM and CDR2 ANQGSEA. The V end was cut by 2 bases, the J end by 1 base, with 8 bases between. In nucleotides, the CDR3 is TGCAGCGTTGAAAGAAGACAGAACACTGAAGCTTTCTTT. It encodes CSVERRQNTEAFF.

Ten or more counts support this clonotype. The V gene is TRBV7-7, the J gene TRBJ2-2; D is unresolved. Germline loops: CDR1 SSHAT, CDR2 FNYEAQ (reference sequence). The CDR3 has 16 amino acids. V lost 1 base and J 2 bases, leaving 11 bases between the germline ends. Here the CDR3 reads CASSLVGQANTGELFF. DNA of the CDR3: TGTGCCAGCAGCTTAGTGGGCCAGGCCAACACCGGGGAGCTGTTTTTT.

The CDR3 DNA is TGTGCCAGCAGTTACGGGACAGGGGAATACGAGCAGTACTTC. This codes for CASSYGTGEYEQYF. This chain joins TRBV27 and TRBJ2-7; TRBD1 agrees at 10 bases. Looked up from germline, CDR1 is MNHEY and CDR2 is SMNVEV (reference sequence). This CDR3 has 14 residues. After removal of 4 bases from V and 4 bases from J, the junction contained 4 bases not matched to a gene.

This clonotype was seen a handful of times. V and J are TRBV19 and TRBJ2-2; perhaps TRBD1 as D (6 bases). The CDR3 length is 15 residues. V gave up 6 bases and J gave up 4 bases, with 15 bases separating them. Germline CDR1 is LNHDA and CDR2 is SQIVND (reference sequence). CDR3 loop: CASSSGTPSTGELFF. The DNA of the CDR3 is TGTGCCAGTAGCTCGGGGACACCCTCCACCGGGGAGCTGTTTTTT.

The table lists this clonotype with a few counts. The chain employs TRBV7-9 and TRBJ1-6, with 7 bases aligning to TRBD1. This CDR3 is 13 amino acids long. V lost 6 bases and J lost 8; bases outside the gene matches: 4. The germline V gene encodes CDR1 SEHNR and CDR2 FQNEAQ (reference sequence). The CDR3 bases are TGTGCCAGCAGTCGAGGGACAGATTCACCCCTCCACTTT. Residues: CASSRGTDSPLHF. Looking up the rest from reference TRBV7-9 and TRBJ1-6 gives the full variable domain: DTGVSQNPRHKITKRGQNVTFRCDPISEHNRLYWYRQTLGQGPEFLTYFQNEAQLEKSRLLSDRFSAERPKGSFSTLEIQRTEQGDSAMYLCASSRGTDSPLHFGNGTRLTVT.

This clonotype was seen only a few times. This chain joins TRBV14 and TRBJ1-1; D is unclear. Trimming pared 3 bases from V and 6 bases from J, leaving 14 bases between. Germline CDR1 and CDR2: SGHDN and FVKESK. This CDR3 is built from 14 residues. The CDR3 loop reads CASSQQTRVAEAFF. The CDR3 DNA is TGTGCCAGCAGCCAGCAGACAAGAGTGGCTGAAGCTTTCTTT.

In its sample, this clonotype was seen a few times. The chain joins TRBV6-6 to TRBJ1-5; 7 bases match TRBD1. V shed 0 bases, J shed 2 bases, and the junction held 1 base outside the gene matches. The CDR3 runs 15 residues. Germline loops: CDR1 MNHNY, CDR2 SVGAGI (reference sequence). CDR3 protein: CASSYSTGGNQPQHF. The DNA for the CDR3 is TGTGCCAGCAGTTACTCAACAGGGGGCAATCAGCCCCAGCATTTT.

This clonotype was seen repeatedly, ten times or more. The chain uses TRBV2 and TRBJ2-1; D assignment may be TRBD1 or TRBD2 (5 bases each). The CDR3 runs to 11 residues. Germline V gene sequence: CDR1 SNHLY, CDR2 FYNNEI. The germline V and J ends were trimmed by 6 bases and 10 bases, with 10 bases remaining between them. The CDR3 region is CASSPWDEQFF. CDR3 DNA sequence: TGTGCCAGCAGCCCCTGGGACGAGCAGTTCTTC.

This sequence joins TRBV7-6 and TRBJ2-1, with a weak D call TRBD1 (6 bases). The V gene lost 1 base and the J gene lost 4 bases, with 17 bases spanning the gap. CDR1 is SGHVS and CDR2 is FNYEAQ in the germline V gene. The CDR3 consists of 17 residues. CDR3: CASSLVPRGHQYNEQFF. The CDR3 nucleotides read TGTGCCAGCAGCTTAGTTCCCCGGGGACATCAATACAATGAGCAGTTCTTC.

This clonotype came up once. The V call is TRBV5-1, the J call TRBJ2-3; TRBD2 agrees at 10 bases. Germline V gene data show CDR1 as SGHRS and CDR2 as YFSETQ. V shed 3 bases, J shed 6 bases, and the junction held 7 bases outside the gene matches. The CDR3 totals 15 residues. CDR3: CASSYGTSVPDTQYF. The CDR3 DNA is TGCGCCAGCAGCTATGGGACTAGCGTTCCCGATACGCAGTATTTT.

This chain connects TRBV28 to TRBJ1-5, with D unresolved. Trimming took 7 bases from V and 7 from J, leaving 14 bases between them. Germline V gene data show CDR1 as MDHEN and CDR2 as SYDVKM. The CDR3 length is 13 residues. The CDR3 reads CASTRGQLQPQHF. Written as DNA, the CDR3 is TGTGCCAGCACCCGGGGTCAGCTCCAGCCCCAGCATTTT. The full variable domain, its missing parts supplied by reference TRBV28 and TRBJ1-5, is DVKVTQSSRYLVKRTGEKVFLECVQDMDHENMFWYRQDPGLGLRLIYFSYDVKMKEKGDIPEGYSVSREKKERFSLILESASTNQTSMYLCASTRGQLQPQHFGDGTRLSIL.

The V gene is TRBV11-2, the J gene TRBJ2-3; D may be TRBD1 (7 bases). CDR1 and CDR2 (germline): SGHAT, FQNNGV. Trimming removed 1 base at V and 3 bases at J, with 17 bases between. The CDR3 loop spans 17 amino acids. CDR3 in amino acids: CASSLAPTGRRTDTQYF. As DNA, the CDR3 is TGTGCCAGCAGCTTAGCCCCGACAGGGAGGAGGACAGATACGCAGTATTTT. Variable domain in full (rest from reference TRBV11-2 and TRBJ2-3): EAGVAQSPRYKIIEKRQSVAFWCNPISGHATLYWYQQILGQGPKLLIQFQNNGVVDDSQLPKDRFSAERLKGVDSTLKIQPAKLEDSAVYLCASSLAPTGRRTDTQYFGPGTRLTVL.

This rearrangement joins TRBV28 to TRBJ1-3; D uncertain. The CDR3 has 13 residues. With 10 bases removed from V and 0 bases from J, the gap between germline ends came to 10 bases. CDR1 is MDHEN and CDR2 is SYDVKM in the germline V gene. This CDR3 is CATQGISGNTIYF. CDR3 coding DNA: TGTGCCACTCAAGGGATCTCTGGAAACACCATATATTTT.

The chain is built from TRBV25-1 and TRBJ2-7, with 8 nucleotides matching TRBD2. The J segment lost 5 bases and the V segment lost 4 bases, leaving 7 bases of the junction unmatched. Germline CDR1 is MGHDK and CDR2 is SYGVNS. The CDR3 runs to 14 residues. CDR3 bases: TGTGCCAGCAGTGGTGCGGGAGGAACAAACGAGCAGTACTTC. Protein: CASSGAGGTNEQYF.

This clonotype was counted between two and nine times. The CDR3 DNA follows: TGCGCCAGCAGCTTGGGCCGAGGGGACAATGAGCAGTTCTTC. This sequence encodes CASSLGRGDNEQFF. The rearrangement links TRBV5-1 to TRBJ2-1, with D perhaps given as TRBD1 or TRBD2 (5 bases each). This CDR3 is 14 amino acids long. Trimming stripped 0 bases from V and 5 bases from J, with 9 bases between. Germline CDR1 reads SGHRS; CDR2 reads YFSETQ.